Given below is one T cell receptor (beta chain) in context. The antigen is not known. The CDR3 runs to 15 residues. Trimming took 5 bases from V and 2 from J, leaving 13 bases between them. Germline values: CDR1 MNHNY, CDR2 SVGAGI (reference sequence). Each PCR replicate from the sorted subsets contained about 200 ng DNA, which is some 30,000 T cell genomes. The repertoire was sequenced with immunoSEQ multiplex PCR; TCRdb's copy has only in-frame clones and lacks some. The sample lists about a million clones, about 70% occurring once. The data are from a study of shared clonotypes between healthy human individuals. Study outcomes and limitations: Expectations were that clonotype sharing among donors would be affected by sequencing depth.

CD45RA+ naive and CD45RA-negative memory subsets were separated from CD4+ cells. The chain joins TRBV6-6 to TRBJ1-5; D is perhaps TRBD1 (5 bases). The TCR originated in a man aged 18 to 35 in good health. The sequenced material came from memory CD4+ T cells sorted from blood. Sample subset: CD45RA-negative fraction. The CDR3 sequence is CASSPVREGNQPQHF. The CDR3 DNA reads TGTGCCAGCAGTCCCGTCAGGGAGGGCAATCAGCCCCAGCATTTT.